These T cell receptor beta chains were read from a single sample in a study of shared clonotypes between healthy human individuals. Produced via immunoSEQ multiplex PCR; TCRdb's table is partial and in-frame only. The data contain some 2,500,000 clones, around 92% of them singletons. Sequencing was carried out using naive CD4+ T cells from PBMCs. These receptors originate from a young man in good health. Some clones in this sample may be carry-over from other donors' samples. Each CDR3 is given with its conserved first and last residue. The D gene is left open where the match is weak. Clone size is not always given. Where it is, it says once, few, many or a class for expanded clones.

abundance	v_gene	d_gene	j_gene	CDR3aa	CDR3nt
.	TRBV5-1	.	TRBJ2-7	CASSLSETSVYEQYF	TGCGCCAGCAGCTTGTCCGAGACTAGTGTGTACGAGCAGTACTTC
.	TRBV28	.	TRBJ1-1	CASRKTAYTEAFF	TGTGCCAGCAGGAAGACCGCCTACACTGAAGCTTTCTTT
.	TRBV5-6	.	TRBJ2-1	CASSLIAVTTNEQFF	TGTGCCAGCAGCTTGATCGCGGTAACTACTAATGAGCAGTTCTTC
few	TRBV28	.	TRBJ1-1	CASSRTEAFF	TGTGCCAGCAGTCGAACTGAAGCTTTCTTT
.	TRBV7-2	.	TRBJ1-1	CASSLSSGTEAFF	TGTGCCAGCAGCTTGTCCTCTGGCACTGAAGCTTTCTTT
.	TRBV2	.	TRBJ1-1	CASRAQAANTEAFF	TGTGCCAGCAGAGCCCAGGCCGCGAACACTGAAGCTTTCTTT
.	TRBV6-5	.	TRBJ2-3	CASSPPSDTQYF	TGTGCCAGCAGCCCCCCATCAGATACGCAGTATTTT
.	TRBV10-3	.	TRBJ2-1	CAISGPAGSSYNEQFF	TGTGCCATCAGTGGTCCTGCGGGCAGCTCCTACAATGAGCAGTTCTTC
.	TRBV23-1	.	TRBJ2-7	CASGGEYLYEQYF	TGCGCCAGCGGCGGGGAGTACCTCTACGAGCAGTACTTC
.	TRBV7-2	TRBD1	TRBJ2-1	CASTQGAYNEQFF	TGTGCCAGCACTCAGGGGGCCTACAATGAGCAGTTCTTC
.	TRBV5-6	TRBD2	TRBJ2-2	CASSGPGLAGGPTGELFF	TGTGCCAGCAGCGGCCCGGGACTAGCGGGAGGGCCGACCGGGGAGCTGTTTTTT
.	TRBV9	TRBD2	TRBJ2-1	CASSVSGGSSYNEQFF	TGTGCCAGCAGCGTGTCTGGCGGGAGCTCCTACAATGAGCAGTTCTTC
.	TRBV19	TRBD2	TRBJ2-1	CASTPMASGRGHEQFF	TGTGCCAGTACCCCAATGGCTAGCGGGAGGGGACATGAGCAGTTCTTC
.	TRBV7-3	TRBD1	TRBJ2-7	CASSRDRGLYEQYF	TGTGCCAGCAGCAGGGACAGGGGGCTGTACGAGCAGTACTTC
once	TRBV30	.	TRBJ1-3	CAWSRGGGSSGNTIYF	TGTGCCTGGAGTAGGGGCGGGGGCAGCTCTGGAAACACCATATATTTT
.	TRBV6-5	.	TRBJ2-4	CASSYSPLAKNIQYF	TGTGCCAGCAGTTACTCGCCCTTAGCCAAAAACATTCAGTACTTC
.	TRBV6-5	.	TRBJ1-4	CASSYSRYNEKLFF	TGTGCCAGCAGTTACAGCAGGTACAATGAAAAACTGTTTTTT
once	TRBV6-1	.	TRBJ1-2	CASSGGAGYTF	TGTGCCAGCAGTGGGGGGGCTGGCTACACCTTC
.	TRBV23-1	TRBD2	TRBJ2-7	CASSHPWGAGDLVEQYF	TGCGCCAGCAGTCACCCTTGGGGAGCGGGAGATCTGGTGGAGCAGTACTTC
once	TRBV10-3	TRBD2	TRBJ2-7	CAIEAGGSYEQYF	TGTGCCATCGAAGCGGGAGGCTCCTACGAGCAGTACTTC
.	TRBV9	.	TRBJ2-1	CASSVEGFYDEQFF	TGTGCCAGCAGCGTAGAAGGCTTCTACGATGAGCAGTTCTTC
.	TRBV19	.	TRBJ1-5	CASSIGGQGGQPQHF	TGTGCCAGTAGTATAGGTGGGCAGGGCGGACAGCCCCAGCATTTT